In its sample, the clone carrying this TCR beta chain was seen a few times. CDR3 length equals 16 residues. The germline V gene has CDR1 MNHEY and CDR2 SVGAGI. V gave up 0 bases and J gave up 2 bases, with 13 bases separating them. The data stem from a study of blood T cell repertoires in COVID-19. Overall study: COVID-19 samples, acute and convalescent, were from the United States, Italy and Spain. T cells, B-cell-depleted T cells, or PBMCs provided the cDNA or gDNA that served as material.

In the study's own analysis: By means of reference gene primer amplification, nucleated cell counts were estimated. Libraries were prepared by immunoSEQ multiplex PCR; TCRdb keeps only in-frame clonotypes and omits some of them. V, J and clone size are those of that table, while D and trimming were read from the DNA. The sample holds 65,000 or so clones, 76% seen once. The rearrangement uses TRBV6-5 and TRBJ2-5, with D possibly TRBD2 on 6 matching bases. The receptor was derived from a woman aged 45-60 years with active or convalescent COVID-19. What was sequenced was peripheral blood. The CDR3 sequence: CASSYSPGAGQETQYF. DNA for the CDR3: TGTGCCAGCAGTTACTCCCCCGGGGCGGGACAAGAGACCCAGTACTTC.